The present T cell receptor beta chain was sequenced within a study of shared clonotypes between healthy human individuals. The overall study: Donors had three CD4 naive, three CD4 memory, two CD8 naive and one CD8 memory plate apiece.

Study-wide findings and caveats: What rarefaction showed was incomplete sorted-subset sequencing despite large depth. Clonotype sharing among donors was thought likely to change with sequencing depth.

Naive CD8 isolation took CD45RO-negative cells positively selected for CCR7 and excluded terminally differentiated effector memory CD45RA+ cells. This clone occurred once. The target antigen is unknown. From germline, CDR1 is LNHDA and CDR2 SQIVND (reference sequence). This CDR3 region has 14 residues. Trimming shortened V by 3 bases and J by 7 bases, and 13 bases separated the two germline ends. Genomic DNA of each subset was evenly split across several immunoSEQ plates. This table comes from immunoSEQ multiplex PCR, and its TCRdb copy is limited to in-frame clones, with some not included. The sample consists of more than 2 million clones, 93% of them appearing once.

The clonotype comes from a man aged 18 to 30 in good health. Some clones in this sample may be carry-over from other donors' samples. Material: naive CD8+ T cells from PBMCs. The genes are TRBV19 and TRBJ2-1; either TRBD1 or TRBD2 may supply D (6 bases each). In DNA form, the CDR3 reads TGTGCCAGTAGTATCCGGGGGCGTTGGAATGAGCAGTTCTTC. Translating gives CASSIRGRWNEQFF. Drawing the rest from reference TRBV19 and TRBJ2-1, the complete variable domain is DGGITQSPKYLFRKEGQNVTLSCEQNLNHDAMYWYRQDPGQGLRLIYYSQIVNDFQKGDIAEGYSVSREKKESFPLTVTSAQKNPTAFYLCASSIRGRWNEQFFGPGTRLTVL.